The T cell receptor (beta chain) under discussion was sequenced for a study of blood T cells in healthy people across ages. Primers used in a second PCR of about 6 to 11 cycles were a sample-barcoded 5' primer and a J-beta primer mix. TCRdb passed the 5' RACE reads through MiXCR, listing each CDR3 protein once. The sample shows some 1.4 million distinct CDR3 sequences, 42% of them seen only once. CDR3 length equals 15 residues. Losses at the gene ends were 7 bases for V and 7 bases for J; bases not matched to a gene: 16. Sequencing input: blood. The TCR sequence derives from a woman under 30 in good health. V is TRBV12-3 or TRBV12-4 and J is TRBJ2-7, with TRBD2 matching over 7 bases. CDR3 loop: CASTAGDPSYNEQYF. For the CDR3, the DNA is TGTGCCAGCACCGCGGGGGACCCCTCCTACAATGAGCAGTACTTC.